The 16 T cell receptor beta chains below come from one sample, sequenced in a study of identical twins. TCRdb re-analysed the 5' RACE reads in MiXCR, keeping a single row per CDR3 protein. The sample contains about 430,000 distinct CDR3 sequences, 15% to 20% of which appear only once. Sequenced sample: naive T cells sorted from blood. These receptors all come from a man in his fifties or sixties in good health.

This chain links TRBV29-1 with TRBJ1-1; a possible D gene is TRBD1 (5 bases). V was cut by 0 bases and J by 6 bases, with 14 bases left in between. The CDR3 has 14 residues. Germline CDR1 and CDR2: SQVTM and ANQGSEA. For the CDR3, the DNA is TGCAGCGTTGAAGATCACGGGGGACGGGCTGAAGCTTTCTTT. Its translation: CSVEDHGGRAEAFF. The full variable domain, with the rest looked up from reference TRBV29-1 and TRBJ1-1, is SAVISQKPSRDICQRGTSLTIQCQVDSQVTMMFWYRQQPGQSLTLIATANQGSEATYESGFVIDKFPISRPNLTFSTLTVSNMSPEDSSIYLCSVEDHGGRAEAFFGQGTRLTVV.

The chain links TRBV10-2 to TRBJ2-7, with D possibly being TRBD1 (6 bases). This CDR3 region has 13 residues. V was cut by 6 bases and J by 5 bases, with 14 bases left in between. Germline CDR1 reads WSHSY; CDR2 reads SAAADI. The CDR3: CASRWQGSDEQYF. DNA of the CDR3: TGCGCCAGCAGGTGGCAGGGGTCGGACGAGCAGTACTTC.

A few counts support this clonotype. V is TRBV20-1 and J is TRBJ2-5; D not resolved. Germline V gene data show CDR1 as DFQATT and CDR2 as SNEGSKA (reference sequence). The CDR3 has 13 residues. V shed 3 bases and J shed 2 bases, with 10 bases lying between them. Here the CDR3 DNA reads TGCAGTGCTAGGCCCAGCAAACAAGAGACCCAGTACTTC. The encoded protein is CSARPSKQETQYF.

This clonotype has a handful of counts. The genes are TRBV12-3 or TRBV12-4 and TRBJ1-2, with D unclear. Trimming took 6 bases from V and 2 from J, leaving 13 bases between them. This CDR3 is built from 14 residues. The CDR3 protein is CASRYAGGNYGYTF. The CDR3 coding sequence is TGTGCCAGCAGATATGCGGGAGGCAACTATGGCTACACCTTC.

This clonotype was seen a handful of times. As the CDR3 is not closed by the conserved phenylalanine or tryptophan, this likely results from a read error. It is unclear where the CDR3 begins or ends on the DNA, so no DNA is shown, and the CDR3 is as TCRdb lists it. The chain links TRBV11-3 to TRBJ2-2. Inclusive of both ends, the CDR3 amounts to 11 amino acids. Germline CDR1 and CDR2: SGHNT and YENEEA. This chain's CDR3 is CASSLGEINAV.

The chain has TRBV24-1 and TRBJ1-2, with unresolved D. CDR1 and CDR2 (germline): KGHDR, SFDVKD. The V and J ends lost 6 bases and 2 bases respectively, with 6 bases between them. The CDR3 totals 12 residues. This CDR3 reads CATSQWNYGYTF. In nucleotides, the CDR3 is TGTGCCACCAGTCAGTGGAACTATGGCTACACCTTC.

In its sample, this clonotype was seen a few times. The gene calls are TRBV20-1 and TRBJ1-2, with a tentative D call TRBD1 (5 bases). Trimming pared 7 bases from V and 8 bases from J, leaving 17 bases between. Germline V gene sequence: CDR1 DFQATT, CDR2 SNEGSKA (reference sequence). The CDR3 sequence is 12 residues long. CDR3 sequence (DNA): TGCAGTGTCCCTGTGGGGGATGGGGGCTACACCTTC. Its protein product is CSVPVGDGGYTF.

This clonotype has at least ten counts. This rearrangement joins TRBV5-5 to TRBJ2-7; D uncertain. The V end lost 7 bases, the J end lost 1 base, and 15 bases lay between the germline ends. The CDR3 has 14 amino acids. Germline CDR1 is SGHKS and CDR2 is YYEKEE (reference sequence). The CDR3 coding sequence is TGTGCCAGCGGTGCCCCCGGTCGTTCCTACGAGCAGTACTTC. This encodes CASGAPGRSYEQYF.

As DNA, the CDR3 is TGTGCCAGCAGCTTACAACGGACCGAAGAGACCCAGTACTTC. Protein sequence: CASSLQRTEETQYF. The chain carries TRBV4-2 and TRBJ2-5; D call uncertain. Germline V gene sequence: CDR1 LGHNA, CDR2 YNFKEQ. Trimming removed 5 bases at V and 3 bases at J, with 13 bases between. CDR3 size: 14 residues.

This clonotype appeared many times. The rearrangement uses TRBV20-1 and TRBJ2-4, with D possibly being TRBD1 (6 bases). Germline-derived CDR1 and CDR2 are DFQATT and SNEGSKA (reference sequence). The CDR3 contains 16 residues. With 7 bases removed from V and 0 bases from J, the gap between germline ends came to 19 bases. The DNA for the CDR3 is TGCAGTGTACCTTCTTGGACAGAACTAGCCAAAAACATTCAGTACTTC. Its protein product is CSVPSWTELAKNIQYF.

This clonotype was recorded a few times. The chain is built from TRBV7-9 and TRBJ2-7, with 7 bases lining up with TRBD1. Germline values: CDR1 SEHNR, CDR2 FQNEAQ (reference sequence). This CDR3 has 12 residues. Losses at the gene ends were 6 bases for V and 6 bases for J; bases not matched to a gene: 5. CDR3 DNA: TGTGCCAGCAGTCACCCAGGGGGCGAGCAGTACTTC. It is translated as CASSHPGGEQYF.

This clonotype was counted between two and nine times. V is TRBV7-8 and J is TRBJ1-5, with D perhaps TRBD1 (5 bases). Trimming shortened V by 4 bases and J by 3 bases, and 16 bases separated the two germline ends. Germline CDR1 SGHVS, CDR2 FQNEAQ. CDR3 length: 16 amino acids. CDR3 in DNA: TGTGCCAGCAGCTCCCACGGGGCGCCGGTCAATCAGCCCCAGCATTTT. The encoded protein is CASSSHGAPVNQPQHF.

The chain has TRBV20-1 and TRBJ1-1; a weak D match, TRBD1 (5 bases). There are 15 residues in the CDR3. The V end lost 1 base, the J end lost 0 bases, and 12 bases lay between the germline ends. The germline CDR1 and CDR2 sequences are DFQATT and SNEGSKA (reference sequence). The CDR3 DNA follows: TGCAGTGCTAGAGGAGGGGCGGGAATGAACACTGAAGCTTTCTTT. Translating it yields CSARGGAGMNTEAFF.

The sample holds a few counts of this clonotype. This CDR3 is CASSYIQGLYQETQYF. In DNA, the CDR3 is TGTGCCAGCAGTTACATACAGGGGCTGTACCAAGAGACCCAGTACTTC. V is TRBV6-2 or TRBV6-3 and J is TRBJ2-5; 7 nucleotides agree with TRBD1. Per germline, CDR1 MNHEY and CDR2 SVGEGT. The CDR3 consists of 16 residues. After removal of 2 bases from V and 0 bases from J, the junction contained 6 bases not matched to a gene.

The chain couples TRBV18 to TRBJ2-7; perhaps TRBD2 as D (6 bases). Germline loops: CDR1 KGHSH, CDR2 LQKENI. The V end was cut by 6 bases, the J end by 6 bases, with 21 bases between. This CDR3 region has 15 residues. The CDR3 region has the DNA TGTGCCAGCTCGCCCCTAGCGACCTCCTCGGGCGAGCAGTACTTC. As protein: CASSPLATSSGEQYF.

This sequence joins TRBV6-5 and TRBJ2-5, with TRBD2 as a possible D gene (6 bases). The germline CDR1 and CDR2 sequences are MNHEY and SVGAGI. V was pared by 3 bases and J by 5 bases, with 10 bases between. The CDR3 contains 13 residues. The CDR3 nucleotides read TGTGCCAGCAGTTATTTTGGGGGGGAGACCCAGTACTTC. Translating it yields CASSYFGGETQYF.